This entry lists 10 T cell receptor beta chains sequenced from one sample in a study of regulatory T cells in long-lasting Graves disease. Documented time point: newly diagnosed GD, antithyroid drugs for less than 3 months. The TCR library was made from RNA extracted from PBMCs. Construction of the TCR beta libraries employed iRepertoire HTBI primers in conjunction with Arm-PCR of CDR3 regions. TCRdb used MiXCR to reprocess the multiplex PCR reads, holding one entry per CDR3 protein. The table has 400,000 to 550,000 distinct CDR3 sequences, around 17% seen once. The same data also contributed to another study, on T cells in Graves' hyperthyroidism and ophthalmopathy.

Source: peripheral blood mononuclear cells (PBMCs), taken at new diagnosis, from a patient treated with antithyroid drugs. The receptors were sampled from a woman in her twenties or thirties with Graves disease.

This clonotype was detected ten times or more. J is TRBJ2-5 and V is TRBV12-3 or TRBV12-4; the match to TRBD2 covers 10 bases. Trimming removed 3 bases from V and 3 bases from J; junction bases left unmatched: 7. The length of the CDR3 is 16 residues. The CDR3 protein is CASSFVASGSEETQYF. The CDR3 bases are TGTGCCAGCAGTTTTGTGGCTAGCGGGAGTGAAGAGACCCAGTACTTC.

This clonotype has a count of ten or more. The rearrangement links TRBV28 to TRBJ2-7; weak D call: TRBD2 (6 bases). The germline gives CDR1 MDHEN, CDR2 SYDVKM. The CDR3 has 11 residues. CDR3 sequence (DNA): TGTGCAGCACGTGGTAGCGGCGAGCAGTACTTC. This sequence encodes CAARGSGEQYF.

This clonotype came up a few times. The V call is TRBV3-1, the J call TRBJ1-4; D gene uncertain. Trimming took 1 base from V and 0 from J, leaving 12 bases between them. The CDR3 sequence is 17 residues long. CDR1 and CDR2 (germline): LGHDT, YNNKEL (reference sequence). The CDR3 loop is CASSQVWPFSTNEKLFF. The CDR3 DNA is TGTGCCAGCAGCCAAGTCTGGCCCTTTTCAACTAATGAAAAACTGTTTTTT.

This chain uses TRBV29-1 with TRBJ1-3; possible D gene TRBD1, 5 bases. CDR1 is SQVTM and CDR2 is ANQGSEA in the germline V gene. V lost 6 bases, J lost 0 bases, and 9 bases lay in between. The CDR3 has 13 residues. The CDR3 reads CSVGLNSGNTIYF. For the CDR3, the DNA is TGCAGCGTGGGACTGAACTCTGGAAACACCATATATTTT.

As concerns this clonotype: A much larger clone lies a single base off, so this may be a read error. This rearrangement joins TRBV6-2 or TRBV6-3 to TRBJ2-5; TRBD2 aligns across 7 bases. CDR1 is MNHEY and CDR2 is SVGEGT in the germline V gene. The trim removed 2 bases at V and 1 base at J, leaving 13 bases unmatched. The CDR3 runs to 18 residues. DNA of the CDR3: TGTGCCAGCAGTTACCTCGGGTCAGCGGGACGGGTCCAAGAGACCCAGTACTTC. It is translated as CASSYLGSAGRVQETQYF.

This clonotype was found many times. The V gene is TRBV18, the J gene TRBJ2-7; D gene unclear. Trimming removed 1 base at V and 1 base at J, with 11 bases between. This CDR3 is built from 15 residues. Per the germline V gene, CDR1 is KGHSH and CDR2 is LQKENI. CDR3 in DNA: TGTGCCAGCTCACCACGCTCACTCCAGTCCTACGAGCAGTACTTC. Its protein is CASSPRSLQSYEQYF.

This clonotype was recorded at least ten times. V gene TRBV7-8 combines with J gene TRBJ2-5, with 8 bases matching TRBD2. The CDR3 covers 14 residues. The germline gives CDR1 SGHVS, CDR2 FQNEAQ. Trimming removed 5 bases from V and 2 bases from J; junction bases left unmatched: 4. The CDR3 region is CASSPGGGQETQYF. The DNA of the CDR3 is TGTGCCAGCAGCCCGGGGGGGGGACAAGAGACCCAGTACTTC.

This clonotype has just a few counts. The gene calls are TRBV12-3 or TRBV12-4 and TRBJ2-7; either TRBD1 or TRBD2 may fit D (5 bases each). The CDR3 contains 14 residues. The V end was cut by 3 bases, the J end by 2 bases, with 11 bases between. The CDR3 loop reads CASSFGGPAYEQYF. CDR3 sequence (DNA): TGTGCCAGCAGTTTTGGGGGTCCCGCCTACGAGCAGTACTTC.

This clonotype showed up many times. This chain joins TRBV7-9 and TRBJ1-2; 8 bases line up with TRBD1. V lost 0 bases and J lost 6; bases outside the gene matches: 6. The CDR3 loop spans 15 amino acids. Germline V gene data show CDR1 as SEHNR and CDR2 as FQNEAQ (reference sequence). The CDR3 DNA is TGTGCCAGCAGCTTAGCTCGACAGGGGATTCATGGCTACACCTTC. It codes for CASSLARQGIHGYTF.

This clonotype was picked up many times. The rearrangement uses TRBV24-1 and TRBJ2-3; 11 nucleotides match TRBD1. The CDR3 extends over 13 amino acids. Looked up from germline, CDR1 is KGHDR and CDR2 is SFDVKD. V gave up 10 bases and J gave up 6 bases; unmatched junction bases: 5. CDR3 bases: TGTGCCACTGGGACAGGGGGAACGGATACGCAGTATTTT. This codes for CATGTGGTDTQYF.